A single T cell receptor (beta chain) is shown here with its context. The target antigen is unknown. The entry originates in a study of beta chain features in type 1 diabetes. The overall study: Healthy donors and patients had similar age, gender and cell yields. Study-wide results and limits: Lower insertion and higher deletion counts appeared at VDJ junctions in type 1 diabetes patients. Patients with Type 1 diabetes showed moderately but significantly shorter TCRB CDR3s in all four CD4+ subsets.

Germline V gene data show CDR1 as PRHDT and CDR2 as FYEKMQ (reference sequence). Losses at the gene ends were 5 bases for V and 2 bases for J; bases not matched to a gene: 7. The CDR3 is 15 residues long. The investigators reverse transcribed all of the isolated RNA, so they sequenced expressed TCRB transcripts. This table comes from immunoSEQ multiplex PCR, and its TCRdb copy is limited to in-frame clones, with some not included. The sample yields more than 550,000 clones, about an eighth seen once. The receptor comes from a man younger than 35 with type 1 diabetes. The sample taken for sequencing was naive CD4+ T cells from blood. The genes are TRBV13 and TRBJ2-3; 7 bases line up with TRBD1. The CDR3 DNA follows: TGTGCCAGCAGCACAAGGACAGGCCCCACAGATACGCAGTATTTT. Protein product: CASSTRTGPTDTQYF.